The clone carrying this T cell receptor beta chain appeared a few times. Its target is unknown. J gave up 2 bases and V 5 bases, and 6 bases lay outside the gene matches. CDR1 and CDR2 from the germline V gene are SEHNR and FQNEAQ (reference sequence). This CDR3 has 17 amino acids. These data are taken from a study of blood T cells in healthy people across ages. Study-level results: Whereas aged donors had fewer naive CD4+ cells, long-lived donors had more of them and higher diversity. Age showed a roughly linear inverse relationship with TCR beta diversity per million T cells.

Combining a sample-barcoded 5' primer with a J-beta primer mix, a second PCR ran for about 6 to 12 cycles. TCRdb analysed the 5' RACE reads with MiXCR anew, one entry per CDR3 protein. The sample lists around 780,000 distinct CDR3 sequences, approximately 60% occurring once. The chain has TRBV7-9 and TRBJ2-6, with 10 bases fitting TRBD1. The sample consisted of blood. This receptor was obtained from a man aged 40-49 years in good health. The CDR3 nucleotides read TGTGCCAGCAGCCCGGGACAGGGGATTGCTGGGGCCAACGTCCTGACTTTC. Translating gives CASSPGQGIAGANVLTF. The whole variable domain, filled in from reference TRBV7-9 and TRBJ2-6, reads DTGVSQNPRHKITKRGQNVTFRCDPISEHNRLYWYRQTLGQGPEFLTYFQNEAQLEKSRLLSDRFSAERPKGSFSTLEIQRTEQGDSAMYLCASSPGQGIAGANVLTFGAGSRLTVL.